This TCR beta chain is drawn from a study of identical twins. Study findings and constraints: The authors drew conclusions from cross-sectional statistical analysis rather than following the same donors. Cord blood beta clonotypes that were abundant carried fewer insertions, and memory repertoires showed no such trend. Zero-insertion analyses might be partly confounded by invariant T cells like MAIT and iNKT.

V was cut by 5 bases and J by 2 bases, with 15 bases left in between. Per the germline V gene, CDR1 is MNHEY and CDR2 is SMNVEV (reference sequence). The CDR3 contains 15 residues. Unique molecular identifiers were present on the cDNA, and a universal primer site came from template switching. One entry per CDR3 protein, called by TCRdb with MiXCR from the 5' RACE reads. Of around 1.7 million distinct CDR3 sequences detected, around 33% appear once; the ten largest clones hold about 0.3%. This clonotype was observed a handful of times. The antigen remains undetermined. The sequence derives from a newborn girl in good health. The source material was cord blood. V and J are TRBV27 and TRBJ1-2; weak D call: TRBD1 (6 bases). CDR3 region: CASSPRGGGNYGYTF. CDR3 sequence (DNA): TGTGCCAGCAGTCCAAGGGGGGGGGGGAACTATGGCTACACCTTC.